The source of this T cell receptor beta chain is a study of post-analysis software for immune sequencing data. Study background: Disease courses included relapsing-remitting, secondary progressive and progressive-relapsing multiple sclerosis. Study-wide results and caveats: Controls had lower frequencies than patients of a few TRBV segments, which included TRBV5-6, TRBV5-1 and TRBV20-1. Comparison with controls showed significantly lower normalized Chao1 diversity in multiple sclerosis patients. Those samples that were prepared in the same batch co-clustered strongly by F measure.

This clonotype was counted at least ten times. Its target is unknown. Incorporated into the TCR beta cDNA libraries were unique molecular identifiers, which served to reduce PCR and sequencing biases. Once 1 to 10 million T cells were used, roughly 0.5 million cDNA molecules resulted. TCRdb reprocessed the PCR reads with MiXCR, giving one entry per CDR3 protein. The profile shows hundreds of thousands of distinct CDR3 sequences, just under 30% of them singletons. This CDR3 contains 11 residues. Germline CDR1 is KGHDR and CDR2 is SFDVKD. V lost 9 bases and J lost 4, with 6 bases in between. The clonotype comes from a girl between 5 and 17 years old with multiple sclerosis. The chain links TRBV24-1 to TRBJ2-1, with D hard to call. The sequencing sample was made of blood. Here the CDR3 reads CATSAYNEQFF. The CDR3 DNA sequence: TGTGCCACCTCAGCATACAATGAGCAGTTCTTC.